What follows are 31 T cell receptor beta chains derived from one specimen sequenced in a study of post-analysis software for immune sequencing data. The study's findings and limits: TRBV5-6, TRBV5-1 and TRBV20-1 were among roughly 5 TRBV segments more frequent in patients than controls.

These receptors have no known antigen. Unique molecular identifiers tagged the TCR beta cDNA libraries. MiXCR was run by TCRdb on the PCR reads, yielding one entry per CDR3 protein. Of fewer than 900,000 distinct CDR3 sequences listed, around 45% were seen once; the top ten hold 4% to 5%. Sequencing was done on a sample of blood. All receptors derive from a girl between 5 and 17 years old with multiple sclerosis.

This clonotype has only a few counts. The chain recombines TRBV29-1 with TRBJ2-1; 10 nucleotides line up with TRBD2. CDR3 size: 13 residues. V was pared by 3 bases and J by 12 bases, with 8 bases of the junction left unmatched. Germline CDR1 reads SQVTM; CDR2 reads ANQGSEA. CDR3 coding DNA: TGCAGCGTTGAGGGGCCTAGCGGGAGTTGGCAGTTCTTC. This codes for CSVEGPSGSWQFF.

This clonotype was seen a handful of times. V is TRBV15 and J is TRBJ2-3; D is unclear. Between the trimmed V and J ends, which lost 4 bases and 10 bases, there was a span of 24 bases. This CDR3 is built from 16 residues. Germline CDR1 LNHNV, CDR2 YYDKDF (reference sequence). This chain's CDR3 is CATSKLLGLVQSAQYF. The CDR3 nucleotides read TGTGCCACCAGCAAACTTCTCGGGCTAGTTCAATCAGCGCAGTATTTT.

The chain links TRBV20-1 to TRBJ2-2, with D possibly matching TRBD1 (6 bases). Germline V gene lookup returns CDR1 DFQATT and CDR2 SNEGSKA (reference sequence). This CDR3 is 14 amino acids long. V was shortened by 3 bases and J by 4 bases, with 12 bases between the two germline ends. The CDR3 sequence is CSASEGVSTGELFF. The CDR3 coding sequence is TGCAGTGCTAGCGAGGGGGTTAGCACCGGGGAGCTGTTTTTT.

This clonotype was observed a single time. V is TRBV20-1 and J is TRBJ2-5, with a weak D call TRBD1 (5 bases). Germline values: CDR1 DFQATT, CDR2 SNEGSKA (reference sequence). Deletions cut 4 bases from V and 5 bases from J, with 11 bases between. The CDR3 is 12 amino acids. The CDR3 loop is CSATAGSETQYF. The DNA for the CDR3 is TGCAGTGCTACGGCAGGGTCGGAGACCCAGTACTTC.

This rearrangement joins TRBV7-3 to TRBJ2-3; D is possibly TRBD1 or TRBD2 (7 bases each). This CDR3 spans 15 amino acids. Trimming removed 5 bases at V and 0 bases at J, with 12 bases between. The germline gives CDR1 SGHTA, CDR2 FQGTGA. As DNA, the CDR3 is TGTGCCAGCAGCCAGGGGGGGGCTAGCACAGATACGCAGTATTTT. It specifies CASSQGGASTDTQYF. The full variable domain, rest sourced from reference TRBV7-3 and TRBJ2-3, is GAGVSQTPSNKVTEKGKYVELRCDPISGHTALYWYRQSLGQGPEFLIYFQGTGAADDSGLPNDRFFAVRPEGSVSTLKIQRTERGDSAVYLCASSQGGASTDTQYFGPGTRLTVL.

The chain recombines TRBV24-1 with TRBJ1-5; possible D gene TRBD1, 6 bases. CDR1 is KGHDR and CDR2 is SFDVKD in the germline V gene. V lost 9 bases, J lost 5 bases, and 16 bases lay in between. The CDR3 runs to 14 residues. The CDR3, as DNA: TGTGCCACCCGAGGTTGGGGGGCCCATCAGCCCCAGCATTTT. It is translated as CATRGWGAHQPQHF.

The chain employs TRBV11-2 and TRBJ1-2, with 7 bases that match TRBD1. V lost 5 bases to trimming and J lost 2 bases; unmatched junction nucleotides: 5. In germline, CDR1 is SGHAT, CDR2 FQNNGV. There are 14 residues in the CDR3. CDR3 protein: CASSPQGQNYGYTF. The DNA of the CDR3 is TGTGCCAGCAGCCCCCAGGGACAGAACTATGGCTACACCTTC.

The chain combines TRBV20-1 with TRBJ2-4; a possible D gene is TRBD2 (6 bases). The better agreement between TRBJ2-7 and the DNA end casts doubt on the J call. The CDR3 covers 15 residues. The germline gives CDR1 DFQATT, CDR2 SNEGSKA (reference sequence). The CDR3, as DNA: TGCAGTGCCCCGCACCGGGAGCTTTCCCCCTACGAGCAGTACTTC. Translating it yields CSAPHRELSPYEQYF.

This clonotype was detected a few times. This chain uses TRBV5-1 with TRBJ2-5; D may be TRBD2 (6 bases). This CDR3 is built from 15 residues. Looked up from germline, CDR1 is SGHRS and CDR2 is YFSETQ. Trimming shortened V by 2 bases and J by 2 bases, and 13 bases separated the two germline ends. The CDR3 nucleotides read TGCGCCAGCAGCTTAACGGGAGAGTGGCAAGAGACCCAGTACTTC. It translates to CASSLTGEWQETQYF.

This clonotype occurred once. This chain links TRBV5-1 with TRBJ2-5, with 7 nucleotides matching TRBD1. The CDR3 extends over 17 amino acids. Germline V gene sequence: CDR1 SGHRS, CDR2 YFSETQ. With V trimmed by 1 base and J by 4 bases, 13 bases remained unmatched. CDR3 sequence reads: CASSLYLRTGTLETQYF. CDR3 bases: TGCGCCAGCAGCTTGTATTTAAGGACAGGTACTCTAGAGACCCAGTACTTC.

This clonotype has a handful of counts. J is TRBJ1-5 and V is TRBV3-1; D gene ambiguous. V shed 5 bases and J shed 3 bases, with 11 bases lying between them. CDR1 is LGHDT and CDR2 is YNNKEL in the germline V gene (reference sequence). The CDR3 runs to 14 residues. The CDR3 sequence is CASSFYGANQPQHF. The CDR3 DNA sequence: TGTGCCAGCAGCTTCTATGGCGCCAATCAGCCCCAGCATTTT.

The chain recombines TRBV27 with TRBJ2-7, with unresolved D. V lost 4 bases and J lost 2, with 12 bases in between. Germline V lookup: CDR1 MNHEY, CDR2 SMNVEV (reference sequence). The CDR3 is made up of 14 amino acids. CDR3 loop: CASSYRSSAYEQYF. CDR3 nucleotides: TGTGCCAGCAGTTATCGTAGCTCCGCCTACGAGCAGTACTTC.

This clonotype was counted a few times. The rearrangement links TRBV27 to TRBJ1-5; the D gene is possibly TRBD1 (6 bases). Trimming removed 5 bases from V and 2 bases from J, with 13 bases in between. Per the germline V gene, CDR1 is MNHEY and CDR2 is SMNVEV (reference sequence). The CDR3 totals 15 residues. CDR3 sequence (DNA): TGTGCCAGCAGTACAGGGTTACTAGGCAATCAGCCCCAGCATTTT. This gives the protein CASSTGLLGNQPQHF.

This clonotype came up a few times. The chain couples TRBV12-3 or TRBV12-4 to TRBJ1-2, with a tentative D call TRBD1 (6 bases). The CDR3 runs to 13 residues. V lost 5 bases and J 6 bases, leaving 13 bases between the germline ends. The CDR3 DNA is TGTGCCAGCAGTGGACCGAACAGGGATGGCTACACCTTC. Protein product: CASSGPNRDGYTF.

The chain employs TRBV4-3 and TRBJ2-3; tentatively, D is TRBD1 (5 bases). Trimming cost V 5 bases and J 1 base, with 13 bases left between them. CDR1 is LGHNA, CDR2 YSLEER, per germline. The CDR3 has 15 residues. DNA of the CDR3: TGCGCCAGCAGCAGCAGGGCGATGGGCACAGATACGCAGTATTTT. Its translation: CASSSRAMGTDTQYF.

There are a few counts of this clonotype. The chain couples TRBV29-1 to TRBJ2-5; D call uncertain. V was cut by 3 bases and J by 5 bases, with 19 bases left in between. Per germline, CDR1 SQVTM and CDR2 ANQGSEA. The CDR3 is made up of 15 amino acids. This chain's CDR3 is CSVEPPEVVEETQYF. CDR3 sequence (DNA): TGCAGCGTTGAGCCCCCCGAGGTAGTGGAGGAGACCCAGTACTTC. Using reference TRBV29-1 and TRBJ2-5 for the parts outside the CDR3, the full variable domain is SAVISQKPSRDICQRGTSLTIQCQVDSQVTMMFWYRQQPGQSLTLIATANQGSEATYESGFVIDKFPISRPNLTFSTLTVSNMSPEDSSIYLCSVEPPEVVEETQYFGPGTRLLVL.

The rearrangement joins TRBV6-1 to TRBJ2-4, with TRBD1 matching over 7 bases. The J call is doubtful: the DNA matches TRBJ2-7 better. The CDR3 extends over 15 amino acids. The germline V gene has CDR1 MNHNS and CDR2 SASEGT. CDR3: CASSPTRQGGNEQYF. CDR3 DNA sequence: TGTGCCAGCAGTCCGACCCGACAGGGCGGTAACGAGCAGTACTTC.

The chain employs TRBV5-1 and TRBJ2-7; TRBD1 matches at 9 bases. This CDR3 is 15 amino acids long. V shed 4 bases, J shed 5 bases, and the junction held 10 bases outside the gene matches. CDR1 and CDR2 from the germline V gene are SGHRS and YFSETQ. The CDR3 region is CASSPKGQGGDEQYF. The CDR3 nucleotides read TGCGCCAGCAGCCCAAAGGGACAGGGAGGAGACGAGCAGTACTTC. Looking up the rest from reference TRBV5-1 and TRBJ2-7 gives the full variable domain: KAGVTQTPRYLIKTRGQQVTLSCSPISGHRSVSWYQQTPGQGLQFLFEYFSETQRNKGNFPGRFSGRQFSNSRSEMNVSTLELGDSALYLCASSPKGQGGDEQYFGPGTRLTVT.

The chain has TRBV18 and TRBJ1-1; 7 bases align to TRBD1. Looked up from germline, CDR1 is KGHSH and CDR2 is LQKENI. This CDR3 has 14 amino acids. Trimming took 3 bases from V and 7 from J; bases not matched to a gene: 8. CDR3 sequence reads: CASSPTSQGYEAFF. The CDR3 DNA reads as TGTGCCAGCTCACCGACTTCACAGGGGTATGAAGCTTTCTTT.

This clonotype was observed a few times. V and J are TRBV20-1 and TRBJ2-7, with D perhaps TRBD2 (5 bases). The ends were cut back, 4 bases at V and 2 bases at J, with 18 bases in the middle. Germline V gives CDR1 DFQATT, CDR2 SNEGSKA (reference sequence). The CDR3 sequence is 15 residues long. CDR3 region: CSATHLAGSTYEQYF. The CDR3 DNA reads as TGCAGTGCTACCCACCTAGCTGGGTCTACCTACGAGCAGTACTTC.

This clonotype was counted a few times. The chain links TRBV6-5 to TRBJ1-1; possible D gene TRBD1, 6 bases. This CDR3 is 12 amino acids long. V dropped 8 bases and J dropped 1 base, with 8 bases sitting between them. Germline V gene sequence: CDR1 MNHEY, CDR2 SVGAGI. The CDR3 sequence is CASRTENTEAFF. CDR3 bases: TGTGCCAGCCGGACAGAGAACACTGAAGCTTTCTTT.

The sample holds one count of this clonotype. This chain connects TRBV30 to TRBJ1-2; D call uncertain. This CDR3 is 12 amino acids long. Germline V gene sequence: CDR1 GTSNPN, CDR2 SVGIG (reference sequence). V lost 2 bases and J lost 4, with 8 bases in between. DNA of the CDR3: TGTGCCTGGAGTAGGGCCTCCTATGGCTACACCTTC. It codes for CAWSRASYGYTF.

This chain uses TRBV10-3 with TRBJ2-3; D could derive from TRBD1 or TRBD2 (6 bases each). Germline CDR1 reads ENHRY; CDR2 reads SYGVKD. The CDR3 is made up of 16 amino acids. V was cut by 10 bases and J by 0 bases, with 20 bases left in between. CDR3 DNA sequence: TGTGCCAGCCGGGACACCGGAGGGCGGAGCACAGATACGCAGTATTTT. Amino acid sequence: CASRDTGGRSTDTQYF.

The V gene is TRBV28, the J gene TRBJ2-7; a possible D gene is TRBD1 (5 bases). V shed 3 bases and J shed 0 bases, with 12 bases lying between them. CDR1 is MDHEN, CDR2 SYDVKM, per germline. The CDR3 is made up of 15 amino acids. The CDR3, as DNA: TGTGCCAGCAGTTTTCCGGACATACTCTCCTACGAGCAGTACTTC. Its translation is CASSFPDILSYEQYF. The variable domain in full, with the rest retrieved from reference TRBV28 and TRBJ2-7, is DVKVTQSSRYLVKRTGEKVFLECVQDMDHENMFWYRQDPGLGLRLIYFSYDVKMKEKGDIPEGYSVSREKKERFSLILESASTNQTSMYLCASSFPDILSYEQYFGPGTRLTVT.

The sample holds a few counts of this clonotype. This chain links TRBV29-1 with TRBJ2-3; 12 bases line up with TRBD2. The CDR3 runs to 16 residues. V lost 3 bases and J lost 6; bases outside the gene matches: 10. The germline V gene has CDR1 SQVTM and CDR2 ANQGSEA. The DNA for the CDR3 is TGCAGCGTTGACGGACTAGCGGGAACCCCGGCCGATACGCAGTATTTT. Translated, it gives CSVDGLAGTPADTQYF.

CDR3 sequence reads: CASSLGGPPRETQYF. The DNA of the CDR3 is TGTGCCAGCAGCTTAGGGGGACCGCCCCGGGAGACCCAGTACTTC. The genes are TRBV7-9 and TRBJ2-7, with D perhaps matching TRBD1 or TRBD2 (5 bases each). The J call is in doubt because the DNA end fits TRBJ2-5 better. The length of the CDR3 is 15 residues. Germline-derived CDR1 and CDR2 are SEHNR and FQNEAQ (reference sequence).

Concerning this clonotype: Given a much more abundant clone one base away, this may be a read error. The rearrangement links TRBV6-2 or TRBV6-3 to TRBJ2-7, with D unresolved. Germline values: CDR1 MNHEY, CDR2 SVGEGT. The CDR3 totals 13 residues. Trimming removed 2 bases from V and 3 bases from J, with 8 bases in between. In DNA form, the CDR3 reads TGTGCCAGCAGTTACCCTGGGTGCTACGAGCAGTACTTC. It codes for CASSYPGCYEQYF.

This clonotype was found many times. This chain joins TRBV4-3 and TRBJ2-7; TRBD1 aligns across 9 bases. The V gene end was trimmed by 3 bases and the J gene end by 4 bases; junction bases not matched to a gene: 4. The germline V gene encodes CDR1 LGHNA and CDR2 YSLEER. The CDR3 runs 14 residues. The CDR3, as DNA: TGCGCCAGCAGCCAGGACAGGGGAGGATACGAGCAGTACTTC. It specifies CASSQDRGGYEQYF.

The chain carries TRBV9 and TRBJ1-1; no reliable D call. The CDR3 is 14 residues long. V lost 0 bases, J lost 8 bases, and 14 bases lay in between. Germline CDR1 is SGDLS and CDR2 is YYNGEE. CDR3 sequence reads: CASSVVVAGTEAFF. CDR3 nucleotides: TGTGCCAGCAGCGTAGTAGTCGCGGGAACCGAAGCTTTCTTT.

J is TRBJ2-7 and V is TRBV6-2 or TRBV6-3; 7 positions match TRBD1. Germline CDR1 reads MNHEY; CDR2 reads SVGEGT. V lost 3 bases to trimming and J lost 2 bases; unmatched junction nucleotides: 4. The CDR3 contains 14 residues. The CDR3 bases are TGTGCCAGCAGTTATGGGACAGATACCTACGAGCAGTACTTC. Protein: CASSYGTDTYEQYF.

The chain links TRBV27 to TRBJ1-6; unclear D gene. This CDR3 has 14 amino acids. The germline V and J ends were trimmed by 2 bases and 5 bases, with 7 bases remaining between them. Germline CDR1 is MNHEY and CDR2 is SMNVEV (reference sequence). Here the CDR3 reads CASSLKRNNSPLHF. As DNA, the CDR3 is TGTGCCAGCAGTTTAAAGAGAAATAATTCACCCCTCCACTTT.